The entry below gives a single T cell receptor beta chain sequence along with its context. The antigen remains unidentified. Here immunoSEQ multiplex PCR was the method, and the copy in TCRdb shows in-frame clones only, minus some. This sample has roughly 1 million clones, with around three quarters found just once. The sample comes from a study of shared clonotypes between healthy human individuals. Overall study findings and caveats: Incomplete sequencing of sorted subsets was indicated by rarefaction despite large depth.

Caucasian adults residing in Nashville, Tennessee made up all the donors. CDR1 and CDR2 (germline): SNHLY, FYNNEI. The CDR3 loop spans 14 amino acids. Trimming pared 8 bases from V and 8 bases from J, leaving 19 bases between. The chain links TRBV2 to TRBJ2-1; D tentatively fits TRBD1 or TRBD2 (5 bases each). Sequencing used memory CD4+ T cells from PBMCs. Subset given: CD45RA-negative fraction. The receptor was isolated from a man aged 18 to 29 in good health. Some clones in this sample may be carry-over from other donors' samples. The CDR3 DNA is TGTGCCAGCCGCGAGACCACCCGGGGCTATGAGCAGTTCTTC. Encoded protein: CASRETTRGYEQFF. Drawing the rest from reference TRBV2 and TRBJ2-1, the complete variable domain is EPEVTQTPSHQVTQMGQEVILRCVPISNHLYFYWYRQILGQKVEFLVSFYNNEISEKSEIFDDQFSVERPDGSNFTLKIRSTKLEDSAMYFCASRETTRGYEQFFGPGTRLTVL.